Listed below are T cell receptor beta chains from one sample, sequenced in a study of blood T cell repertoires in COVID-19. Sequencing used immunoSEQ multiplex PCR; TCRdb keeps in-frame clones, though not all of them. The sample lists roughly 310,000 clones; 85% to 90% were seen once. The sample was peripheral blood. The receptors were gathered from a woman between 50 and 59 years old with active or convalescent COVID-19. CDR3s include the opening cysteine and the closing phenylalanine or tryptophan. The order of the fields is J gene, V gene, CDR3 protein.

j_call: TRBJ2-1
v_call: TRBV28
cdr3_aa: CASTKNNPFADSYNEQFF

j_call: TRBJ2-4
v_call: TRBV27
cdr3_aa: CASKLAGGAGAKNIQYF

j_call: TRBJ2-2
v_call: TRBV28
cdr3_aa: CASSLWSLTSGNTGELFF

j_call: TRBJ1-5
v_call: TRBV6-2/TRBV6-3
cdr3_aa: CASSYSFRAGNQPQHF

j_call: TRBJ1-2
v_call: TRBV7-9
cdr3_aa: CASSYRGRAGYTF

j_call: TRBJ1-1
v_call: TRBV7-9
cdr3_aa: CASSLGQVEAFF

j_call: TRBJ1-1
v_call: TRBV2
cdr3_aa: CASSADRVEAFF

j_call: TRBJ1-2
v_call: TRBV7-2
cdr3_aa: CASSSRQGMSYGYTF

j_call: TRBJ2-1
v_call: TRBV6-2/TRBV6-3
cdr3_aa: CASSNPGTSGRGSSYNEQFF

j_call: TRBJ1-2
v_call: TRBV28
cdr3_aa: CASSSGTGAPYGYTF

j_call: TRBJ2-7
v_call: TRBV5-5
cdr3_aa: CASSLRSVLSREQYF

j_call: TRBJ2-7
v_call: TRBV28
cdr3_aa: CASSLAGMDLPYEQYF

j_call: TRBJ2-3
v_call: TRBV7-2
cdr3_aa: CASSSPASGVDTQYF

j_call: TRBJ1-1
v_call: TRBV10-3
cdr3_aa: CRTGMVNTEAFF

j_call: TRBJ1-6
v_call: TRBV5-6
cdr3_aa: CASSSTGNSPLHF

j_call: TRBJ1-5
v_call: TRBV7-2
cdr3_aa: CASSFSKGQPQHF

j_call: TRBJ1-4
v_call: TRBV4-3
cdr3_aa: CASSTHGTPNEKLFF

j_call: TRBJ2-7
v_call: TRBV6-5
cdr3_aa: CASSYMAGGFHEQYF

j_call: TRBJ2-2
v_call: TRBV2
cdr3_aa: CASSEDRLAGYANTGELFF

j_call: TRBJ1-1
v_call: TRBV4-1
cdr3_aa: CERYTEAFF

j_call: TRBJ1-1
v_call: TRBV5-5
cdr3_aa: CASSLVAGTGRTEAFF

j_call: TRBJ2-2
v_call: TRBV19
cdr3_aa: CASQALRGANTGELFF

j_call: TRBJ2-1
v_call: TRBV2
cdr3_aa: CASSYLALSYNEQFF

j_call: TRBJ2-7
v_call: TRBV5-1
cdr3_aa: CASSLEAGRGYEQYF

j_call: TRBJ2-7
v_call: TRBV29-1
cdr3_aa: CSVEDRPISASGAYEQYF

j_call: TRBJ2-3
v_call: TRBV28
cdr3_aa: CASSLVGGIVDTQYF

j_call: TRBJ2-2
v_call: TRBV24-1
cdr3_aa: CATGREADTGELFF

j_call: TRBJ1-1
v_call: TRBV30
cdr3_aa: CAWAGSRTGSAFF

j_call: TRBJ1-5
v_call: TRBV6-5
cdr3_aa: CASRLTLGGNQPQHF

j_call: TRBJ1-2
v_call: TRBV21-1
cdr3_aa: CASSKVWSGGYTF

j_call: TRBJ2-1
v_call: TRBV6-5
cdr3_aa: CATGLAGEYEQFF

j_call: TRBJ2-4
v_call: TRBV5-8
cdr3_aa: CASSFQGAAKNIQYF

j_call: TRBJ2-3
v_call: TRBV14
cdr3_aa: CASRALQGNLDTQYF

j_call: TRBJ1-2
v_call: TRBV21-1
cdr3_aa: CASSGAGFDYGYTF

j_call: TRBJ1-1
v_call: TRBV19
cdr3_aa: CASSIPYRGNTEAFF

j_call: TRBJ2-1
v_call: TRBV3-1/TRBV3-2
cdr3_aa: CASSQDRKAANEQFF

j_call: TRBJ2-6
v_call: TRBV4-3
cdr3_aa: CASSQQNRVSGANVLTF

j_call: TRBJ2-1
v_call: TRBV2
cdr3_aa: CASYGREEFSNEQFF

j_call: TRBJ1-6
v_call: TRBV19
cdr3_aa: CASTPTGTNSPLHF

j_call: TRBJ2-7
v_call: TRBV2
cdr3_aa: CASSAIPDRGHEQYF

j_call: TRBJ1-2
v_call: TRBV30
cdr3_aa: CAWRGTRETGYTF

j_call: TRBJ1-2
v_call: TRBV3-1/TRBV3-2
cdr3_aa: CASSQGRVGYTF